The present entry profiles one TCR beta chain with its context. Its matching antigen is unknown. The sample originates from a study of T cell repertoires in cytomegalovirus infection. The wider study: It was recently identified HLA-C-restricted and well-studied HLA-B-restricted CMV epitopes that the study used. Public TCR beta signatures marked donors with CMV infection and the matching HLA.

Study results and caveats: Carriers of CMV and the relevant HLA type were discriminated by public TCR beta frequency. Clonotypes of TCR beta that were HLA-C-restricted and CMV-specific dominated the ex vivo response.

CDR1 and CDR2 from the germline V gene are LGHNA and YSLEER. CDR3 size: 16 residues. The V end was cut by 0 bases, the J end by 4 bases, with 15 bases between. One entry per CDR3 protein, called by TCRdb with MiXCR from the reads. Among some 920,000 distinct CDR3 sequences, approximately 33% were seen once, and the ten largest hold about an eighth. The material was cultured CD8+ T cells from PBMCs, obtained from culture after CMV antigen stimulation. The genes are TRBV4-3 and TRBJ2-5; TRBD2 might be the D (6 bases). The TCR comes from a human donor in good health (CMV status not recorded). Some clones in this sample may be carry-over from other donors' samples. CDR3 sequence: CASSQDIAVTLETQYF. The CDR3 bases are TGCGCCAGCAGCCAAGATATAGCGGTAACCTTAGAGACCCAGTACTTC.